At least ten counts were recorded for the clone carrying this T cell receptor (beta chain). The antigen is not known. These data come from a study of blood T cells in healthy people across ages. Between the trimmed V and J ends, which lost 5 bases and 6 bases, there was a span of 12 bases. The CDR3 sequence is 13 residues long. Germline assignment: CDR1 MNHEY and CDR2 SVGEGT. Together with a sample-barcoded 5' primer, a J-beta primer mix was included in a second PCR lasting about 6 to 12 cycles. Per-sample output comprised a minimum of 2.5 million paired-end reads containing CDR3. A single record per CDR3 protein comes from TCRdb applying MiXCR to the 5' RACE reads. The sample lists 710,000 or so distinct CDR3 sequences; about 30% were seen once. Overall study findings and caveats: Expanded clonotype changes were possibly confounded by unknown donor CMV status.

V usage is TRBV6-2 or TRBV6-3 and J usage is TRBJ2-3; D not certain. Sequencing was done on a sample of blood. The source is a woman of 80 years or more in good health. CDR3 sequence: CASSIAQRDTQYF. The CDR3 DNA follows: TGTGCCAGCAGTATAGCTCAGAGGGATACGCAGTATTTT.